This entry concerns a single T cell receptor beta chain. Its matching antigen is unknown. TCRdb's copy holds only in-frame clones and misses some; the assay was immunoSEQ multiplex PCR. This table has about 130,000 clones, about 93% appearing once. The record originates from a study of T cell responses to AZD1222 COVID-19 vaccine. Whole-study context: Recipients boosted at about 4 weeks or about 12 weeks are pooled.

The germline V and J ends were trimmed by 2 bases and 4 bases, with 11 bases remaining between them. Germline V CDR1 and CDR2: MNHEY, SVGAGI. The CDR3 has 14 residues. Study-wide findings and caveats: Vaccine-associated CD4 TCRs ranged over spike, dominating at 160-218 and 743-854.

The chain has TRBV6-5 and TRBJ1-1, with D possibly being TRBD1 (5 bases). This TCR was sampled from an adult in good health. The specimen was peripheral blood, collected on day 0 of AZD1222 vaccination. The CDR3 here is CASSYGGGGTEAFF. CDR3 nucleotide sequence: TGTGCCAGCAGTTACGGGGGTGGGGGCACTGAAGCTTTCTTT.